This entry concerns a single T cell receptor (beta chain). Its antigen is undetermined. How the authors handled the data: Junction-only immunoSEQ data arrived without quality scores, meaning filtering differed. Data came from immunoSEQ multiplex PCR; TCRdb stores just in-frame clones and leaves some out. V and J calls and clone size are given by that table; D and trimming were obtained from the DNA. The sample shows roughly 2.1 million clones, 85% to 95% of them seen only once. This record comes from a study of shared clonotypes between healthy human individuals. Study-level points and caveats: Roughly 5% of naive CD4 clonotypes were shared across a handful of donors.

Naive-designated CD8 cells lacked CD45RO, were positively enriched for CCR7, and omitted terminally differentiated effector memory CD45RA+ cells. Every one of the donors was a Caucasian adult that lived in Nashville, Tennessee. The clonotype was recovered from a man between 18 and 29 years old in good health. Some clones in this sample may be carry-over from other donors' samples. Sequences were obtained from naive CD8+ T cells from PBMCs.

The CDR3 sequence: CASSDTKRLYEQFF. The CDR3 DNA reads TGTGCCAGCAGCGACACTAAGCGGTTGTATGAGCAGTTCTTC. The chain employs TRBV28 and TRBJ2-1, with D possibly TRBD2 on 5 matching bases. Germline CDR1 is MDHEN and CDR2 is SYDVKM. This CDR3 comprises 14 residues. V shed 6 bases and J shed 8 bases, with 17 bases lying between them.